This T cell receptor beta chain was sequenced for a study of long-term antiretroviral therapy in people with HIV. Study results and limitations: Pre-ART-expanded clones dominated the repertoire at all time points.

To note about this clone: The antigen remains undetermined.

The immunoSEQ assay was v3.0, run at survey level. Sequenced by immunoSEQ multiplex PCR; TCRdb stores in-frame clones only, minus some. The data contain tens of thousands of clones, 70% to 85% of them singletons. The germline V gene has CDR1 MDHEN and CDR2 SYDVKM. The CDR3 is 15 amino acids. The V and J ends lost 3 bases and 4 bases respectively, with 13 bases between them. In the United States, treatment was given to all participants with HIV. V and J are TRBV28 and TRBJ1-5, with D unclear. The specimen was unsorted PBMCs, collected 0.5 years after starting antiretroviral therapy. This clonotype was sampled from a young man with HIV. The CDR3 region has the DNA TGTGCCAGCAGTTTTTACGGGCTCGCAAATCAGCCCCAGCATTTT. Residues: CASSFYGLANQPQHF.